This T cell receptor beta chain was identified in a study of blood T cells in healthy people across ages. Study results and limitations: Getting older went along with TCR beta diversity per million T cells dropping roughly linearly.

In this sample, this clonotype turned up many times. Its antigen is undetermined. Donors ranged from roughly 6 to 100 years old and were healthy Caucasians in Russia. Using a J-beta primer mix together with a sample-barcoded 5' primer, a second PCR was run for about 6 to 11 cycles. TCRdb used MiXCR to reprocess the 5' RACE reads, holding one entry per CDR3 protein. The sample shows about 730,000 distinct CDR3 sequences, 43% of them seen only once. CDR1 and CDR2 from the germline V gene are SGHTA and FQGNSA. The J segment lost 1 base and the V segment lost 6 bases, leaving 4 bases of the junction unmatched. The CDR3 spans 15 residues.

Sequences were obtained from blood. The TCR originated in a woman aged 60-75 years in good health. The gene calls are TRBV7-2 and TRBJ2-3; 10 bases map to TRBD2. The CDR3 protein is CASRLAGSGTDTQYF. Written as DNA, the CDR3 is TGTGCCAGCAGACTAGCGGGATCGGGCACAGATACGCAGTATTTT.